These 23 T cell receptor beta chains were all obtained from the same sample, sequenced in a study of T cell repertoires in cytomegalovirus infection. TCRdb used MiXCR to reprocess the reads, holding one entry per CDR3 protein. The data contain approximately 250,000 distinct CDR3 sequences, approximately 9.1% of them singletons. The sequencing sample was made of PBMCs. Every receptor here comes from a human donor in good health (CMV status not recorded). Some clones in this sample may be carry-over from other donors' samples.

A few counts support this clonotype. The V call is TRBV12-3 or TRBV12-4, the J call TRBJ2-7, with 7 bases identical to TRBD1. Trimming at V came to 3 bases and at J to 4 bases, leaving 6 bases not matched to a gene. This CDR3 spans 14 amino acids. CDR3 sequence reads: CASSLIGGLYEQYF. CDR3 DNA sequence: TGTGCCAGCAGTTTGATAGGGGGCCTTTACGAGCAGTACTTC.

The chain recombines TRBV7-2 with TRBJ1-3; D remains ambiguous. Germline loops: CDR1 SGHTA, CDR2 FQGNSA. The CDR3 runs to 16 residues. V was clipped by 5 bases and J by 3 bases, with 17 bases between them. The CDR3 loop reads CASSPLQGGVGNTIYF. The CDR3 DNA reads as TGTGCCAGCAGCCCGTTACAAGGAGGAGTTGGAAACACCATATATTTT.

At least ten counts were recorded for this clonotype. In DNA, the CDR3 is TGTGCCAGCAGCCCAGACCGGGTCCTACACAATGAGCAGTTCTTC. This sequence encodes CASSPDRVLHNEQFF. The J gene is TRBJ2-1, the V gene TRBV7-2; no reliable D call. CDR3 length: 15 residues. Germline V gene sequence: CDR1 SGHTA, CDR2 FQGNSA. Trimming pared 5 bases from V and 5 bases from J, leaving 16 bases between.

In regard to this clonotype: A much larger clone lies a single base off, so this may be a read error. The chain recombines TRBV7-2 with TRBJ2-1; TRBD1 might be the D (6 bases). Germline-derived CDR1 and CDR2 are SGHTA and FQGNSA. The CDR3 runs to 18 residues. CDR3 bases: TGTGCCAGCAGCTTAGCGTCTTCCGGGACACTGAGAAGGAATGAGCGGTTCTTC. Its protein product is CASSLASSGTLRRNERFF.

This clonotype was counted ten times or more. The chain couples TRBV7-9 to TRBJ1-1, with D perhaps matching TRBD1 (6 bases). CDR3 size: 14 residues. In germline, CDR1 is SEHNR, CDR2 FQNEAQ (reference sequence). Deletions cut 7 bases from V and 1 base from J, with 13 bases between. CDR3 residues: CASTSGHQNTEAFF. Written as DNA, the CDR3 is TGTGCCAGCACTTCGGGACACCAGAACACTGAAGCTTTCTTT.

This clonotype was detected ten times or more. This chain uses TRBV7-2 with TRBJ1-2, with D hard to call. Trimming took off 1 base at V and 4 bases at J, with 4 bases between the two ends. Germline CDR1 is SGHTA and CDR2 is FQGNSA. CDR3 length: 12 residues. The CDR3 sequence is CASSLGTYGYTF. The CDR3 bases are TGTGCCAGCAGCTTAGGGACCTATGGCTACACCTTC. Complete variable domain (other parts from reference TRBV7-2 and TRBJ1-2): GAGVSQSPSNKVTEKGKDVELRCDPISGHTALYWYRQSLGQGLEFLIYFQGNSAPDKSGLPSDRFSAERTGGSVSTLTIQRTQQEDSAVYLCASSLGTYGYTFGSGTRLTVV.

This clonotype was picked up a small number of times. The chain recombines TRBV3-1 with TRBJ2-1; 7 nucleotides align to TRBD2. The germline V gene encodes CDR1 LGHDT and CDR2 YNNKEL (reference sequence). Trimming cost V 5 bases and J 5 bases; bases outside gene matches: 6. The CDR3 totals 14 residues. This CDR3 is CASSTRLAHNEQFF. The CDR3 nucleotides read TGTGCCAGCAGCACGCGACTAGCACACAATGAGCAGTTCTTC.

In this sample, this clonotype turned up many times. The J gene is TRBJ2-7, the V gene TRBV12-3 or TRBV12-4; no firm D call. The CDR3 spans 13 residues. Trimming shortened V by 6 bases and J by 9 bases, and 18 bases separated the two germline ends. Here the CDR3 DNA reads TGTGCCAGCAGCTTCCCACCTACAGTTACGCAGTACTTC. Protein product: CASSFPPTVTQYF.

The chain combines TRBV20-1 with TRBJ1-1; D may be TRBD1 (5 bases). V dropped 6 bases and J dropped 0 bases, with 14 bases sitting between them. Germline values: CDR1 DFQATT, CDR2 SNEGSKA (reference sequence). There are 14 residues in the CDR3. The chain's CDR3 is CSAQRGLMNTEAFF. The CDR3 DNA reads TGCAGTGCCCAGCGGGGACTCATGAACACTGAAGCTTTCTTT.

This clonotype came up many times. V is TRBV20-1 and J is TRBJ1-5; D is uncertain. V dropped 0 bases and J dropped 4 bases, with 13 bases sitting between them. Germline lookup yields CDR1 DFQATT and CDR2 SNEGSKA (reference sequence). The CDR3 has 15 amino acids. This CDR3 is CSARETGIRNQPQHF. The CDR3 DNA reads TGCAGTGCTAGAGAAACCGGGATCCGAAATCAGCCCCAGCATTTT.

This clonotype was picked up many times. The chain recombines TRBV7-2 with TRBJ2-3; 13 bases map to TRBD2. V was clipped by 5 bases and J by 5 bases; unmatched bases: 7. The CDR3 has 16 amino acids. The germline V gene encodes CDR1 SGHTA and CDR2 FQGNSA. CDR3 coding DNA: TGTGCCAGCAGCACCAGACTAGCGGGGGGTATAGATACGCAGTATTTT. Its protein is CASSTRLAGGIDTQYF.

This clonotype has at least ten counts. The chain joins TRBV7-2 to TRBJ2-5; the D is unclear. This CDR3 is 12 amino acids long. The V end was cut by 5 bases, the J end by 5 bases, with 9 bases between. Germline CDR1 and CDR2: SGHTA and FQGNSA. CDR3 bases: TGTGCCAGCAGCGTGCCCCCGGAGACCCAGTACTTC. Its protein product is CASSVPPETQYF. The full variable domain, rest sourced from reference TRBV7-2 and TRBJ2-5, is GAGVSQSPSNKVTEKGKDVELRCDPISGHTALYWYRQSLGQGLEFLIYFQGNSAPDKSGLPSDRFSAERTGGSVSTLTIQRTQQEDSAVYLCASSVPPETQYFGPGTRLLVL.

The chain couples TRBV6-6 to TRBJ2-3; 15 nucleotides align to TRBD2. Germline CDR1 MNHNY, CDR2 SVGAGI (reference sequence). Trimming cost V 6 bases and J 4 bases; bases outside gene matches: 11. CDR3 length equals 18 residues. CDR3 nucleotides: TGTGCCAGCAGACGACAGGGGACTAGCGGGAGGAAAGCAGATACGCAGTATTTT. Translated, it gives CASRRQGTSGRKADTQYF.

This clonotype appeared many times. The chain links TRBV7-2 to TRBJ1-1; possible D gene TRBD1, 5 bases. CDR1 and CDR2 (germline): SGHTA, FQGNSA. This CDR3 region has 14 residues. V shed 3 bases and J shed 1 base, with 9 bases lying between them. The CDR3 sequence: CASSFGGGNTEAFF. In DNA form, the CDR3 reads TGTGCCAGCAGCTTCGGCGGGGGGAACACTGAAGCTTTCTTT.

This clonotype was counted only a few times. The rearrangement joins TRBV20-1 to TRBJ2-5; 8 nucleotides align to TRBD2. CDR3 length equals 13 residues. From germline, CDR1 is DFQATT and CDR2 SNEGSKA (reference sequence). The CDR3 here is CSTGGGRQETQYF. DNA for the CDR3: TGCAGCACGGGGGGGGGTCGCCAAGAGACCCAGTACTTC.

This clonotype came up a few times. The chain couples TRBV11-2 to TRBJ1-1; D perhaps matches TRBD1 (6 bases). CDR1 is SGHAT and CDR2 is FQNNGV in the germline V gene. Trimming took off 5 bases at V and 5 bases at J, with 18 bases between the two ends. The CDR3 totals 15 residues. This CDR3 is CASSRGVEGGTEAFF. The CDR3 DNA is TGTGCCAGCAGCCGGGGGGTCGAAGGGGGGACTGAAGCTTTCTTT.

This clonotype was seen many times. The chain uses TRBV15 and TRBJ2-7; 12 positions match TRBD1. V shed 2 bases and J 5 bases; nucleotides not matched to a gene: 4. Germline V CDR1 and CDR2: LNHNV, YYDKDF (reference sequence). CDR3 length: 15 residues. CDR3 nucleotide sequence: TGTGCCACCAGCAGATCCGGGACAGGGGGCAACGAGCAGTACTTC. It specifies CATSRSGTGGNEQYF.

This clonotype was seen repeatedly, ten times or more. The chain couples TRBV7-9 to TRBJ1-1, with 10 bases matching TRBD1. Germline CDR1 reads SEHNR; CDR2 reads FQNEAQ (reference sequence). Trimming at V came to 5 bases and at J to 6 bases, leaving 6 bases not matched to a gene. The CDR3 runs 14 residues. The CDR3 bases are TGTGCCAGCAGCCAGGACAGGGGGAGGCCTGAAGCTTTCTTT. This codes for CASSQDRGRPEAFF.

This clonotype has at least ten counts. The rearrangement links TRBV7-4 to TRBJ1-4; D ambiguous. This CDR3 contains 12 residues. Between the trimmed V and J ends, which lost 3 bases and 7 bases, there was a span of 6 bases. CDR1 is SGHVT, CDR2 SQSDAQ, per germline. CDR3: CASSFSGEKLFF. DNA for the CDR3: TGTGCCAGCAGCTTCAGCGGTGAAAAACTGTTTTTT.

This clonotype was picked up many times. The chain employs TRBV10-3 and TRBJ2-2; 11 bases are a match to TRBD2. Losses at the gene ends were 3 bases for V and 5 bases for J; bases not matched to a gene: 2. CDR3 length: 15 residues. Looked up from germline, CDR1 is ENHRY and CDR2 is SYGVKD. Here the CDR3 reads CAISELAGDTGELFF. As DNA, the CDR3 is TGTGCCATCAGTGAACTAGCGGGAGATACCGGGGAGCTGTTTTTT.

The table lists this clonotype with many counts. J is TRBJ1-5 and V is TRBV6-1; D gene uncertain. This CDR3 region has 14 residues. V dropped 5 bases and J dropped 6 bases, with 14 bases sitting between them. Germline assignment: CDR1 MNHNS and CDR2 SASEGT. The CDR3 is CASSPSFLSQPQHF. The CDR3 DNA follows: TGTGCCAGCAGTCCCTCATTCCTCAGTCAGCCCCAGCATTTT.

This clonotype was picked up many times. V is TRBV7-2 and J is TRBJ2-3; 8 bases fit TRBD2. The CDR3 has 19 amino acids. The germline CDR1 and CDR2 sequences are SGHTA and FQGNSA. J lost 0 bases, V lost 0 bases, and 11 bases had no gene match. In DNA form, the CDR3 reads TGTGCCAGCAGCTTAGCGCTAATGGGTAGCGGGGATAGCACAGATACGCAGTATTTT. This sequence encodes CASSLALMGSGDSTDTQYF.

This rearrangement joins TRBV20-1 to TRBJ1-2, with D hard to call. Between the trimmed V and J ends, which lost 0 bases and 8 bases, there was a span of 13 bases. Germline V lookup: CDR1 DFQATT, CDR2 SNEGSKA (reference sequence). The CDR3 is made up of 13 amino acids. The CDR3 DNA sequence: TGCAGTGCTAGAGATCCCCCCAAATCCGGCTACACCTTC. Its translation is CSARDPPKSGYTF.